This T cell receptor beta chain is from a study of CD8 T cells in Susac syndrome. Study-level results: The number of individuals included in the study's TCR sequencing and HLA analysis was acknowledged as relatively small.

When the RNA was reverse transcribed, random hexamers were used with an input of roughly 0.45 to 1 ug. Amplification of the TCR beta CDR3 was carried out by immunoSEQ multiplex PCR, which spanned a total of 54 Vbeta and 13 Jbeta segments. TCRdb re-called the immunoSEQ multiplex PCR reads with MiXCR, one entry per CDR3 protein. This table has some 300,000 distinct CDR3 sequences, 70% to 90% appearing once. With respect to this clonotype: The antigen remains undetermined.

Germline CDR1 is MNHEY and CDR2 is SVGAGI. The CDR3 totals 15 residues. With V trimmed by 2 bases and J by 0 bases, 4 bases remained unmatched. Isolation of CD8+ and CD4+ T cells was performed negatively, whereas enrichment of TEMRA cells was done by FACS. J is TRBJ2-7 and V is TRBV6-5; 7 bases fit TRBD2. The receptor was isolated from a human donor with multiple sclerosis. Sequencing was carried out using CD8+ T cells from PBMCs. The CDR3 nucleotides read TGTGCCAGCAGTTACGGGAGCGGGAACTCCTACGAGCAGTACTTC. Translating gives CASSYGSGNSYEQYF.